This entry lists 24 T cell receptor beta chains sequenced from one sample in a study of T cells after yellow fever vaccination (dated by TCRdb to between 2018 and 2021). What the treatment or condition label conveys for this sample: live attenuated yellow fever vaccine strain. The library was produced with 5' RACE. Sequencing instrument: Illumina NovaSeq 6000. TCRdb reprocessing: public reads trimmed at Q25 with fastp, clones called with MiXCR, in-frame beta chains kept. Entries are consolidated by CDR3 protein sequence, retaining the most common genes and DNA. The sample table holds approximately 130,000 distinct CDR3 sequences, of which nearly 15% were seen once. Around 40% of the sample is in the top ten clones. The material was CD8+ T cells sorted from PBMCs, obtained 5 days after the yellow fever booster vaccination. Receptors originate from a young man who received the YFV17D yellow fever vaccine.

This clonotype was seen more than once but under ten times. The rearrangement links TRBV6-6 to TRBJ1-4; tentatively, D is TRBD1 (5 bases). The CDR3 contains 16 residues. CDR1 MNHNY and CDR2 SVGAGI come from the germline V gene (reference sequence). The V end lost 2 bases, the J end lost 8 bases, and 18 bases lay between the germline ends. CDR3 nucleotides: TGTGCCAGCAGTTACGGGCCGGGGGGTCGTGGGGAAAAACTGTTTTTT. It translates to CASSYGPGGRGEKLFF.

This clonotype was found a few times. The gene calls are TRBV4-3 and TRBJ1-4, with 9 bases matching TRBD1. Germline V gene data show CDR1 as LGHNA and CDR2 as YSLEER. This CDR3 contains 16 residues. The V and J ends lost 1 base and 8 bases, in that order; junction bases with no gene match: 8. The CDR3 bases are TGCGCCAGCAGCCAAGGTGTGGGACAGGGAAGCGAAAAACTGTTTTTT. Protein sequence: CASSQGVGQGSEKLFF.

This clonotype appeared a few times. In DNA, the CDR3 is TGTGCCAGCAGCTTCCAGGGGGCAGTAACTGAAGCTTTCTTT. Translated: CASSFQGAVTEAFF. The rearrangement links TRBV5-5 to TRBJ1-1; the match to TRBD1 covers 8 bases. The CDR3 has 14 amino acids. V gave up 2 bases and J gave up 5 bases; unmatched junction bases: 5. Germline V gives CDR1 SGHKS, CDR2 YYEKEE (reference sequence).

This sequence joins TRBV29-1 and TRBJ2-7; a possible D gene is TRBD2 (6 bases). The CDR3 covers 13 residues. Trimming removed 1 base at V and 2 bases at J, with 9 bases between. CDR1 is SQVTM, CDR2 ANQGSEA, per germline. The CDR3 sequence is CSVEGGTPYEQYF. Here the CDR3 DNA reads TGCAGCGTTGAAGGTGGGACTCCCTACGAGCAGTACTTC.

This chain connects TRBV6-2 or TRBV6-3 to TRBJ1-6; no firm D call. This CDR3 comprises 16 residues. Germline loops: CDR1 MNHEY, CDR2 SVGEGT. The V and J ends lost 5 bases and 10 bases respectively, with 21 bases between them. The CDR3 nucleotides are TGTGCCAGCAGTCCTCCGGCGGGAACCGGCGACTCACCCCTCCACTTT. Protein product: CASSPPAGTGDSPLHF.

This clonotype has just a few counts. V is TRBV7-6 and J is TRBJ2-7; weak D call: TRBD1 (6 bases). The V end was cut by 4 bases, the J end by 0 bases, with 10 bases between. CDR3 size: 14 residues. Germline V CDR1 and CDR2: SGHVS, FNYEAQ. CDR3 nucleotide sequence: TGTGCCAGCAGCTCCGCGGACAGCTCCTACGAGCAGTACTTC. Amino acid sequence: CASSSADSSYEQYF. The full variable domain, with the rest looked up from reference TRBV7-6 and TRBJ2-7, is GAGVSQSPRYKVTKRGQDVALRCDPISGHVSLYWYRQALGQGPEFLTYFNYEAQQDKSGLPNDRFSAERPEGSISTLTIQRTEQRDSAMYRCASSSADSSYEQYFGPGTRLTVT.

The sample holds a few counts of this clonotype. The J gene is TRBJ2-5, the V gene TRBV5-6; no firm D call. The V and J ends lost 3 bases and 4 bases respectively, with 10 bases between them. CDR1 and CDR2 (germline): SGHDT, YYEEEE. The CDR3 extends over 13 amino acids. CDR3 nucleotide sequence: TGTGCCAGCAGCTGGGCAGGACGAGAGACCCAGTACTTC. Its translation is CASSWAGRETQYF.

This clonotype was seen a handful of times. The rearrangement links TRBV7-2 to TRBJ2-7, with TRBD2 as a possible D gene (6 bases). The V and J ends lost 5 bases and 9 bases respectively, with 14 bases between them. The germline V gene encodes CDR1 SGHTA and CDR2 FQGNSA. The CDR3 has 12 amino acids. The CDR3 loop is CASSLEGGVQYF. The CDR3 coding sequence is TGTGCCAGCAGCCTAGAGGGCGGGGTGCAGTACTTC.

CDR3 nucleotides: TGTGCCAGCGATTCGACGATGAACACTGAAGCTTTCTTT. Amino acids: CASDSTMNTEAFF. The chain uses TRBV6-6 and TRBJ1-1; D not resolved. The CDR3 is made up of 13 amino acids. Between the trimmed V and J ends, which lost 8 bases and 0 bases, there was a span of 10 bases. Per germline, CDR1 MNHNY and CDR2 SVGAGI (reference sequence).

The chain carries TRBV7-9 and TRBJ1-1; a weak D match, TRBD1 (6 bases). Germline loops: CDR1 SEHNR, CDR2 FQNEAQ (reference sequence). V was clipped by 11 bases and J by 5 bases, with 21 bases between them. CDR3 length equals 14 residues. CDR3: CALRYHRAGTEAFF. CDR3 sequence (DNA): TGTGCCCTCAGATACCACAGGGCAGGGACTGAAGCTTTCTTT. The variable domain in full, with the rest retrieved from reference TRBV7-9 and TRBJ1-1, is DTGVSQNPRHKITKRGQNVTFRCDPISEHNRLYWYRQTLGQGPEFLTYFQNEAQLEKSRLLSDRFSAERPKGSFSTLEIQRTEQGDSAMYLCALRYHRAGTEAFFGQGTRLTVV.

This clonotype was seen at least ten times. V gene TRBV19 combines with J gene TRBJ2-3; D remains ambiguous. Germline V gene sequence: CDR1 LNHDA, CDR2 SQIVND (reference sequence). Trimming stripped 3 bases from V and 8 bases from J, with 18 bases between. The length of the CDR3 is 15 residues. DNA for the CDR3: TGTGCCAGTAGTATCCTGGGATCGAGGCCGGGTACGCAGTATTTT. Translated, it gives CASSILGSRPGTQYF.

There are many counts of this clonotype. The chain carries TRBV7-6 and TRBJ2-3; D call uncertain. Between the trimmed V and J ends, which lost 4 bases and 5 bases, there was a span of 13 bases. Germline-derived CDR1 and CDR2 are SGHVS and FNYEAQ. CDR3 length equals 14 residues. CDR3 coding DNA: TGTGCCAGCAGCTCGCCTCAACTGGAAGATACGCAGTATTTT. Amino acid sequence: CASSSPQLEDTQYF. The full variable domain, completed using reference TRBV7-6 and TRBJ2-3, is GAGVSQSPRYKVTKRGQDVALRCDPISGHVSLYWYRQALGQGPEFLTYFNYEAQQDKSGLPNDRFSAERPEGSISTLTIQRTEQRDSAMYRCASSSPQLEDTQYFGPGTRLTVL.

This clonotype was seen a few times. CDR3 sequence: CASSQDRGQAYEQYF. The DNA for the CDR3 is TGCGCCAGCAGCCAAGATCGGGGACAGGCCTACGAGCAGTACTTC. The V call is TRBV4-3, the J call TRBJ2-7, with TRBD1 matching 8 bases. Unmatched junction bases numbered 3, after V lost 0 bases and J lost 2 bases. The germline V gene has CDR1 LGHNA and CDR2 YSLEER. The CDR3 loop spans 15 amino acids.

CDR3 amino acids: CASSRGEKLFF. CDR3 bases: TGCGCCAGCAGCAGGGGGGAAAAACTGTTTTTT. The chain employs TRBV5-1 and TRBJ1-4; the D gene is possibly TRBD1 (6 bases). Germline V gene lookup returns CDR1 SGHRS and CDR2 YFSETQ. The germline V and J ends were trimmed by 4 bases and 8 bases, with 6 bases remaining between them. This CDR3 comprises 11 residues.

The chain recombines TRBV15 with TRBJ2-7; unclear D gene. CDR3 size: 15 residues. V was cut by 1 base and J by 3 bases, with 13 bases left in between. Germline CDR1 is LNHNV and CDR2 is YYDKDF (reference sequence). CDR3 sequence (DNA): TGTGCCACCAGCAGAGGGATTAGGGAAAGCTACGAGCAGTACTTC. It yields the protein CATSRGIRESYEQYF. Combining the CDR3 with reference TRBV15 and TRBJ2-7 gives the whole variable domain DAMVIQNPRYQVTQFGKPVTLSCSQTLNHNVMYWYQQKSSQAPKLLFHYYDKDFNNEADTPDNFQSRRPNTSFCFLDIRSPGLGDTAMYLCATSRGIRESYEQYFGPGTRLTVT.

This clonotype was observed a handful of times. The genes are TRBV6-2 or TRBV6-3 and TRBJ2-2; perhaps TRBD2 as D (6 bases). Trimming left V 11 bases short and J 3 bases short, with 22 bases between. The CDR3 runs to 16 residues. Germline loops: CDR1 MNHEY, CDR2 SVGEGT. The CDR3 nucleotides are TGTGCCTGGTGCGGGGACCCCGCGTGCGACACCGGGGAGCTGTTTTTT. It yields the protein CAWCGDPACDTGELFF.

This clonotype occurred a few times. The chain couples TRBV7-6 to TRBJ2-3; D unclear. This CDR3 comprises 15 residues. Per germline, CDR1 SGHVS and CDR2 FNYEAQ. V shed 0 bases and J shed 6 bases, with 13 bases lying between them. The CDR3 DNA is TGTGCCAGCAGCTTAGCGGCCCTAGGAGCCGATACGCAGTATTTT. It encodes CASSLAALGADTQYF.

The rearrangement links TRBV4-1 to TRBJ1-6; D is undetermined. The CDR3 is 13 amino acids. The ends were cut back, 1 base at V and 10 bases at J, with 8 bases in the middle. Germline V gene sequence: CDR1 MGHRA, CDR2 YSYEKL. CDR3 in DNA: TGCGCCAGCAGCCAAGGAGGGTCGTCACCCCTCCACTTT. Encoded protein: CASSQGGSSPLHF.

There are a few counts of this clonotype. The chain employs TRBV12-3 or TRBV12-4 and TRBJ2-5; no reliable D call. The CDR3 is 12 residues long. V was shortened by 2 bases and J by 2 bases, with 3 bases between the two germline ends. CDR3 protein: CASSLWQETQYF. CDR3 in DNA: TGTGCCAGCAGTTTATGGCAAGAGACCCAGTACTTC.

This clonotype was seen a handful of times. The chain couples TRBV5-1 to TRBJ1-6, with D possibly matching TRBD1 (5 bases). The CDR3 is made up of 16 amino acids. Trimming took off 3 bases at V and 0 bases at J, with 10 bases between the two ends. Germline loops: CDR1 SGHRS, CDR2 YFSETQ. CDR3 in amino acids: CASSSQGHSYNSPLHF. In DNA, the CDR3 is TGCGCCAGCAGCTCTCAGGGTCACTCCTATAATTCACCCCTCCACTTT.

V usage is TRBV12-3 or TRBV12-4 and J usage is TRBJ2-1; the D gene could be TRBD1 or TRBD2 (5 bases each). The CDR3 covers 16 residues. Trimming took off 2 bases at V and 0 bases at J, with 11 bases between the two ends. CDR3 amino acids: CASSLIEGYSYNEQFF. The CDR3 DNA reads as TGTGCCAGCAGTTTAATCGAGGGGTACTCCTACAATGAGCAGTTCTTC.

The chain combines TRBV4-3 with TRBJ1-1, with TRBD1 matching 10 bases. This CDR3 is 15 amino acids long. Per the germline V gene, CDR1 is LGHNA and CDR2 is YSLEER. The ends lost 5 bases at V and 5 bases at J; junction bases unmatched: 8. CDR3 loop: CASSTGTGVKTEAFF. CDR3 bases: TGCGCCAGCAGCACCGGGACAGGGGTAAAAACTGAAGCTTTCTTT.

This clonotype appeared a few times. DNA of the CDR3: TGTGCCAGTTTGCCGAGTCGGCACATGAACACTGAAGCTTTCTTT. It translates to CASLPSRHMNTEAFF. The rearrangement uses TRBV19 and TRBJ1-1; no clear D gene. CDR1 and CDR2 (germline): LNHDA, SQIVND (reference sequence). The CDR3 spans 15 residues. V was pared by 8 bases and J by 0 bases, with 16 bases between.

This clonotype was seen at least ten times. CDR3 loop: CASSQDGQGGQETQYF. In DNA, the CDR3 is TGTGCCAGCAGCCAAGATGGACAGGGCGGACAAGAGACCCAGTACTTC. The chain employs TRBV4-2 and TRBJ2-5, with 8 bases lining up with TRBD1. CDR1 and CDR2 (germline): LGHNA, YNFKEQ. The V and J ends lost 0 bases and 2 bases, in that order; junction bases with no gene match: 5. The CDR3 is 16 residues long.